This entry lists 30 T cell receptor beta chains sequenced from one sample in a study of blood T cell repertoires in COVID-19. Clones were read by immunoSEQ multiplex PCR, and TCRdb kept only the in-frame ones, dropping some. The sample has about 350,000 clones, roughly 90% seen once. Specimen: PBMCs or T cells enriched from blood (not recorded which). The source is a woman aged 30 to 39 who had been exposed to COVID-19.

V gene TRBV2 combines with J gene TRBJ1-6; a possible D gene is TRBD1 (5 bases). This CDR3 is built from 13 residues. The germline V and J ends were trimmed by 3 bases and 8 bases, with 8 bases remaining between them. Germline V gene lookup returns CDR1 SNHLY and CDR2 FYNNEI. The CDR3 DNA reads TGTGCCAGCAGTGAGGGCAGGGATTCACCCCTCCACTTT. Residues: CASSEGRDSPLHF.

The V and J genes are TRBV9 and TRBJ2-7, with D possibly matching TRBD2 (5 bases). The germline V gene has CDR1 SGDLS and CDR2 YYNGEE. The CDR3 extends over 14 amino acids. The V end was cut by 0 bases, the J end by 3 bases, with 10 bases between. The CDR3 sequence is CASSVEPGSYEQYF. For the CDR3, the DNA is TGTGCCAGCAGCGTAGAGCCGGGGAGCTACGAGCAGTACTTC.

V is TRBV27 and J is TRBJ2-7; D is perhaps TRBD2 (6 bases). Per the germline V gene, CDR1 is MNHEY and CDR2 is SMNVEV (reference sequence). Trimming took off 5 bases at V and 2 bases at J, with 13 bases between the two ends. The length of the CDR3 is 14 residues. The CDR3 protein is CASSPRERAYEQYF. CDR3 in DNA: TGTGCCAGCAGTCCCCGGGAGCGTGCCTACGAGCAGTACTTC.

The chain combines TRBV5-1 with TRBJ2-5, with TRBD2 identical over 7 bases. CDR1 SGHRS and CDR2 YFSETQ come from the germline V gene. J was trimmed by 2 bases and V by 4 bases; bases with no gene match: 5. This CDR3 comprises 14 residues. Here the CDR3 reads CASSPTSTQETQYF. As DNA, the CDR3 is TGCGCCAGCAGCCCGACTAGCACTCAAGAGACCCAGTACTTC.

The chain carries TRBV19 and TRBJ1-1, with D possibly being TRBD1 (5 bases). Looked up from germline, CDR1 is LNHDA and CDR2 is SQIVND (reference sequence). This CDR3 region has 12 residues. The V end lost 5 bases, the J end lost 11 bases, and 15 bases lay between the germline ends. The CDR3 sequence: CASSVYGGPAFF. The CDR3, as DNA: TGTGCCAGTAGTGTGTACGGGGGTCCTGCTTTCTTT.

This clone was recorded only once. The DNA of the CDR3 is TGTGCCAGCAGCCCGGGGGCTGAAGCTTTCTTT. It codes for CASSPGAEAFF. The chain joins TRBV7-8 to TRBJ1-1; weak D call: TRBD1 (5 bases). Per the germline V gene, CDR1 is SGHVS and CDR2 is FQNEAQ. This CDR3 has 11 residues. V gave up 5 bases and J gave up 6 bases, with 7 bases separating them. Full variable domain (rest looked up from reference TRBV7-8 and TRBJ1-1): GAGVSQSPRYKVAKRGQDVALRCDPISGHVSLFWYQQALGQGPEFLTYFQNEAQLDKSGLPSDRFFAERPEGSVSTLKIQRTQQEDSAVYLCASSPGAEAFFGQGTRLTVV.

The chain joins TRBV20-1 to TRBJ2-1, with 7 bases fitting TRBD2. This CDR3 contains 12 residues. Germline assignment: CDR1 DFQATT and CDR2 SNEGSKA (reference sequence). V shed 3 bases and J 9 bases; nucleotides not matched to a gene: 5. CDR3 DNA sequence: TGCAGTGCTAGTCTCAGACTAGCTGAGCAGTTCTTC. Translated, it gives CSASLRLAEQFF.

This chain links TRBV30 with TRBJ2-4; 9 nucleotides line up with TRBD1. CDR3 length equals 14 residues. Germline lookup yields CDR1 GTSNPN and CDR2 SVGIG (reference sequence). Unmatched junction bases numbered 1, after V lost 1 base and J lost 3 bases. Here the CDR3 reads CAWSGTGVKNIQYF. CDR3 in DNA: TGTGCCTGGAGTGGGACAGGGGTCAAAAACATTCAGTACTTC.

The V call is TRBV2, the J call TRBJ1-2; D unclear. Germline V gene data show CDR1 as SNHLY and CDR2 as FYNNEI. The V and J ends lost 2 bases and 9 bases respectively, with 13 bases between them. The CDR3 has 13 residues. CDR3 amino acids: CASSEYEGLSYTF. CDR3 sequence (DNA): TGTGCCAGCAGTGAATACGAGGGTCTAAGCTACACCTTC.

The J gene is TRBJ2-2, the V gene TRBV12-5; possibly TRBD1 for D (6 bases). V was trimmed by 4 bases and J by 5 bases, leaving 14 bases between them. The CDR3 sequence is 15 residues long. Germline CDR1 LGHNT, CDR2 FRNRAP. CDR3 coding DNA: TGTGCTAGTGGTTCCCCAATGGGGGCGACCGGGGAGCTGTTTTTT. Translated: CASGSPMGATGELFF.

The rearrangement uses TRBV10-3 and TRBJ1-2, with 12 bases that match TRBD1. The CDR3 covers 20 residues. In germline, CDR1 is ENHRY, CDR2 SYGVKD. The J segment lost 5 bases and the V segment lost 6 bases, leaving 22 bases of the junction unmatched. The CDR3 region has the DNA TGTGCCATCAGGGGACAGGGGGCATCCCGTAATTACCCGCATTTTTATGGCTACACCTTC. The encoded protein is CAIRGQGASRNYPHFYGYTF.

A single count supports this clone. V usage is TRBV29-1 and J usage is TRBJ1-1, with TRBD1 as a possible D gene (5 bases). Germline V gene sequence: CDR1 SQVTM, CDR2 ANQGSEA. This CDR3 comprises 13 residues. The V gene lost 4 bases and the J gene lost 5 bases, with 14 bases spanning the gap. DNA of the CDR3: TGCAGCGTTGGTCAGACAGTCCCGACTGAAGCTTTCTTT. Residues: CSVGQTVPTEAFF.

This chain uses TRBV4-2 with TRBJ2-5; 10 bases align to TRBD1. The length of the CDR3 is 16 residues. The junction had 8 bases not matched to a gene; V was cut back by 0 bases and J by 7 bases. Germline CDR1 reads LGHNA; CDR2 reads YNFKEQ. CDR3: CASSQDRGQGRVTQYF. The CDR3, as DNA: TGTGCCAGCAGCCAAGATAGGGGACAGGGGAGGGTGACCCAGTACTTC.

This chain connects TRBV11-2 to TRBJ2-2; D unresolved. V gave up 5 bases and J gave up 10 bases, with 8 bases separating them. The CDR3 contains 11 residues. Germline CDR1 is SGHAT and CDR2 is FQNNGV. The CDR3 is CASSLSVELFF. The DNA for the CDR3 is TGTGCCAGCAGCCTATCCGTGGAGCTGTTTTTT.

The chain is built from TRBV6-5 and TRBJ1-4; 9 bases line up with TRBD1. Trimming at V came to 6 bases and at J to 5 bases, leaving 4 bases not matched to a gene. Germline assignment: CDR1 MNHEY and CDR2 SVGAGI. This CDR3 contains 14 residues. The chain's CDR3 is CASSRDRVNEKLFF. In DNA, the CDR3 is TGTGCCAGCAGCCGGGACAGGGTGAATGAAAAACTGTTTTTT.

V usage is TRBV7-9 and J usage is TRBJ2-6, with TRBD1 matching over 8 bases. The V gene end was trimmed by 1 base and the J gene end by 10 bases; junction bases not matched to a gene: 0. This CDR3 comprises 13 residues. CDR1 is SEHNR and CDR2 is FQNEAQ in the germline V gene (reference sequence). The CDR3 loop is CASSLGQGNVLTF. CDR3 in DNA: TGTGCCAGCAGCTTAGGACAGGGGAACGTCCTGACTTTC.

CDR3 DNA: TGTGCCTGGAGTGGGCAACGGACTAGCGGGACCCTAAAGACCCAGTACTTC. This gives the protein CAWSGQRTSGTLKTQYF. The V and J genes are TRBV30 and TRBJ2-5, with 12 bases lining up with TRBD2. The CDR3 runs to 17 residues. The V and J ends lost 1 base and 6 bases, in that order; junction bases with no gene match: 12. CDR1 GTSNPN and CDR2 SVGIG come from the germline V gene (reference sequence).

The rearrangement joins TRBV7-3 to TRBJ2-3, with D perhaps TRBD2 (5 bases). The CDR3 spans 14 residues. CDR1 SGHTA and CDR2 FQGTGA come from the germline V gene. V shed 5 bases and J shed 0 bases, with 9 bases lying between them. Here the CDR3 DNA reads TGTGCCAGCAGCGACTACGGCAGCACAGATACGCAGTATTTT. Translated: CASSDYGSTDTQYF.

This clone showed up just once. The chain joins TRBV9 to TRBJ2-3; 10 positions agree with TRBD2. Germline loops: CDR1 SGDLS, CDR2 YYNGEE. With V trimmed by 7 bases and J by 5 bases, 16 bases remained unmatched. CDR3 length equals 17 residues. The CDR3 loop reads CASSRMGLAGVKDTQYF. The CDR3 nucleotides are TGTGCCAGCTCGAGAATGGGGCTAGCGGGAGTAAAAGATACGCAGTATTTT.

The CDR3, as DNA: TGTGCCACCGGGGAGAGGGGGACTACCCAGGATACGCAGTATTTT. Its translation is CATGERGTTQDTQYF. The V gene is TRBV24-1, the J gene TRBJ2-3; a possible D gene is TRBD2 (7 bases). CDR3 length: 15 amino acids. Deletions cut 9 bases from V and 6 bases from J, with 21 bases between. The germline gives CDR1 KGHDR, CDR2 SFDVKD.

The chain couples TRBV5-1 to TRBJ2-1; D is ambiguous. The V end was cut by 1 base, the J end by 0 bases, with 8 bases between. The CDR3 runs 15 residues. Germline V gene lookup returns CDR1 SGHRS and CDR2 YFSETQ. The CDR3 bases are TGCGCCAGCAGCTTGTACGCGAGCTCCTACAATGAGCAGTTCTTC. Its protein product is CASSLYASSYNEQFF.

The chain carries TRBV6-4 and TRBJ2-3, with TRBD2 matching 8 bases. The CDR3 length is 15 residues. The J segment lost 4 bases and the V segment lost 4 bases, leaving 7 bases of the junction unmatched. The germline gives CDR1 MRHNA, CDR2 SNTAGT. DNA for the CDR3: TGTGCCAGCAGTGGGTCAGCGGGAGTTGCAGATACGCAGTATTTT. Protein: CASSGSAGVADTQYF.

This clone was seen only a few times. The rearrangement joins TRBV27 to TRBJ1-2; 10 nucleotides agree with TRBD1. Germline V gene lookup returns CDR1 MNHEY and CDR2 SMNVEV (reference sequence). The CDR3 extends over 16 amino acids. The J segment lost 8 bases and the V segment lost 0 bases, leaving 9 bases of the junction unmatched. The CDR3 here is CASSLSLATGGWGYTF. DNA for the CDR3: TGTGCCAGCAGTTTATCGCTAGCGACAGGGGGCTGGGGCTACACCTTC.

This clone was seen a few times. The gene calls are TRBV12-5 and TRBJ1-5; TRBD1 matches 7 bases. This CDR3 contains 13 residues. CDR1 is LGHNT and CDR2 is FRNRAP in the germline V gene. The V gene end was trimmed by 5 bases and the J gene end by 6 bases; junction bases not matched to a gene: 4. The CDR3, as DNA: TGTGCTAGTGGTCCAGGGGGGCGTCAGCCCCAGCATTTT. Translation: CASGPGGRQPQHF.

This chain connects TRBV5-1 to TRBJ2-2; a weak D match, TRBD2 (5 bases). This CDR3 is built from 15 residues. Per germline, CDR1 SGHRS and CDR2 YFSETQ. V was clipped by 4 bases and J by 3 bases, with 13 bases between them. CDR3 amino acids: CASSPWERDTGELFF. Written as DNA, the CDR3 is TGCGCCAGCAGCCCCTGGGAGAGAGACACCGGGGAGCTGTTTTTT.

The chain uses TRBV29-1 and TRBJ2-1; a weak D match, TRBD2 (6 bases). This CDR3 comprises 15 residues. Trimming took 8 bases from V and 0 from J, leaving 17 bases between them. The germline gives CDR1 SQVTM, CDR2 ANQGSEA. CDR3 sequence (DNA): TGCAGCTTCTTGGGAGGAGGGAGCTCCTACAATGAGCAGTTCTTC. Amino acid sequence: CSFLGGGSSYNEQFF.

The rearrangement links TRBV30 to TRBJ1-5; perhaps TRBD1 as D (6 bases). Trimming cost V 0 bases and J 5 bases, with 8 bases left between them. Germline-derived CDR1 and CDR2 are GTSNPN and SVGIG (reference sequence). The CDR3 runs to 13 residues. The CDR3 spells CAWSVQGDQPQHF. DNA of the CDR3: TGTGCCTGGAGTGTACAGGGAGATCAGCCCCAGCATTTT.

This clone occurred once. The V and J genes are TRBV27 and TRBJ2-7; TRBD2 matches at 7 bases. This CDR3 has 14 residues. CDR1 is MNHEY and CDR2 is SMNVEV in the germline V gene (reference sequence). The ends lost 5 bases at V and 4 bases at J; junction bases unmatched: 8. The CDR3 sequence is CASSTGGGGYEQYF. The CDR3 nucleotides read TGTGCCAGCAGTACTGGGGGGGGAGGGTACGAGCAGTACTTC.

The chain recombines TRBV10-3 with TRBJ2-1, with 11 bases fitting TRBD2. The germline V gene has CDR1 ENHRY and CDR2 SYGVKD. The CDR3 spans 18 residues. Trimming cost V 7 bases and J 0 bases; bases outside gene matches: 11. This CDR3 reads CAITPGLAGGSSYNEQFF. The CDR3, as DNA: TGTGCCATCACCCCGGGGCTAGCGGGAGGAAGCTCCTACAATGAGCAGTTCTTC.

V gene TRBV5-4 combines with J gene TRBJ1-6, with a weak D call TRBD1 (5 bases). Germline V lookup: CDR1 SGHNT, CDR2 YYREEE (reference sequence). The CDR3 spans 14 residues. Trimming removed 0 bases from V and 9 bases from J, with 10 bases in between. CDR3 nucleotides: TGTGCCAGCAGCTTGGATTCGGGGGTTTCACCCCTCCACTTT. It specifies CASSLDSGVSPLHF. Full variable domain (outside the CDR3, taken from reference TRBV5-4 and TRBJ1-6): ETGVTQSPTHLIKTRGQQVTLRCSSQSGHNTVSWYQQALGQGPQFIFQYYREEENGRGNFPPRFSGLQFPNYSSELNVNALELDDSALYLCASSLDSGVSPLHFGNGTRLTVT.